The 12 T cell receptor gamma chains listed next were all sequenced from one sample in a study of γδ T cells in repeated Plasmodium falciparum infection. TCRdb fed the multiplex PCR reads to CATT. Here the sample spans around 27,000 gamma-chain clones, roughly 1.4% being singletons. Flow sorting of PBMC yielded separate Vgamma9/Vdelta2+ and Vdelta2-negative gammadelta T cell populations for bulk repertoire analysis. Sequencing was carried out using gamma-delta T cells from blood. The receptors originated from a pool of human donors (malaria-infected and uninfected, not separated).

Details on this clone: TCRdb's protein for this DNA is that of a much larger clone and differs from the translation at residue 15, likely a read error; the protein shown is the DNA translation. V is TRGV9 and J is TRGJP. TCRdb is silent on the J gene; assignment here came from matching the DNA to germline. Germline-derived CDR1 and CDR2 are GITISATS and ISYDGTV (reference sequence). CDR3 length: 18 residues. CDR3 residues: CALWERNVQELGKKVKVF. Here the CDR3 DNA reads TGTGCCTTGTGGGAGCGAAACGTGCAAGAGTTGGGCAAAAAAGTCAAGGTATTT.

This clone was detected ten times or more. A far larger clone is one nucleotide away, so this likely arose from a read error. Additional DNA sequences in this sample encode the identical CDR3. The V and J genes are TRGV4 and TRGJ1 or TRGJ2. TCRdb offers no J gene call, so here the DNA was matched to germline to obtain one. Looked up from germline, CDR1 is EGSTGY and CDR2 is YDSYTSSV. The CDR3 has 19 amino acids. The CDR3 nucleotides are TGTGCTACCTGGGATGGACTAGAGTGGATGCACGATTCTTATTATAAGAAACTCTTT. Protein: CATWDGLEWMHDSYYKKLF.

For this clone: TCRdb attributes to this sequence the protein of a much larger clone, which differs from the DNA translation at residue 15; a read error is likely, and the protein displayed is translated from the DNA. The CDR3 reads CALWENTQELGKKIEVF. CDR3 in DNA: TGTGCCTTGTGGGAGAATACTCAAGAGTTGGGCAAAAAAATCGAGGTATTT. For the V gene the call is TRGV9; the J gene has no call. Germline values: CDR1 GITISATS, CDR2 ISYDGTV (reference sequence). The CDR3 sequence is 17 residues long.

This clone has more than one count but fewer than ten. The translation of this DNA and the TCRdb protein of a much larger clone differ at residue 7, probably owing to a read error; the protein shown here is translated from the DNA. As DNA, the CDR3 is TGTGCCTTGTGGGAGCCCCATACAAATAAGAAACTCTTT. Translation: CALWEPHTNKKLF. The chain combines TRGV9 with TRGJ1 or TRGJ2. Trimming took 3 bases from V and 8 from J; bases not matched to a gene: 10. The germline CDR1 and CDR2 sequences are GITISATS and ISYDGTV (reference sequence). The CDR3 is made up of 13 amino acids.

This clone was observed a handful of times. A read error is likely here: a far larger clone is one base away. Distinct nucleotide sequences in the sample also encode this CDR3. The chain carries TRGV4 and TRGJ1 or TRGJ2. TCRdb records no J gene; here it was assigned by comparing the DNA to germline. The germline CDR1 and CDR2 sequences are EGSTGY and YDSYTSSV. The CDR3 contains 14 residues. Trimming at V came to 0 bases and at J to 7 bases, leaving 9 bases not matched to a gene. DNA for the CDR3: TGTGCCACCTGGGATGGGCCACTTAGGTATAAGAAACTCTTT. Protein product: CATWDGPLRYKKLF.

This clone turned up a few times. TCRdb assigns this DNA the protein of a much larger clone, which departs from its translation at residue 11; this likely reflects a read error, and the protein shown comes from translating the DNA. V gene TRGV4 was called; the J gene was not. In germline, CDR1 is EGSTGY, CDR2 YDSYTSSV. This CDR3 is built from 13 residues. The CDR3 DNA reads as TGTGCCACCTGGGATGGGGGTTATTATAAGAGGCTCTTT. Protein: CATWDGGYYKRLF.

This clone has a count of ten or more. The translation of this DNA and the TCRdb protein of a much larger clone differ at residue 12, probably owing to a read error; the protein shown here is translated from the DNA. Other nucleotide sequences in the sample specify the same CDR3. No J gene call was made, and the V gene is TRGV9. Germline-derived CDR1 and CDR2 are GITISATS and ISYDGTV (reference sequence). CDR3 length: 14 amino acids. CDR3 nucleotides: TGTGCCTTGTGGGAGGTGCAGGCTTATTATAAGGAACTCTTT. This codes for CALWEVQAYYKELF.

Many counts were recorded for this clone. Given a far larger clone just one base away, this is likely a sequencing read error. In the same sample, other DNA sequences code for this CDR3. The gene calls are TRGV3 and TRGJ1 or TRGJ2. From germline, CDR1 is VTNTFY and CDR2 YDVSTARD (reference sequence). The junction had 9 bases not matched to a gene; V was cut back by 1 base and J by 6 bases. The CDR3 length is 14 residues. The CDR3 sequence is CATWDSPGGYKKLF. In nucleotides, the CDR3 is TGTGCCACCTGGGACAGCCCGGGGGGTTATAAGAAACTCTTT.

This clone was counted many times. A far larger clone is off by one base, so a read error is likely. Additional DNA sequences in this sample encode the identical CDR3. The CDR3 here is CALWEDRLGKKIKVF. The CDR3 nucleotides are TGTGCCTTGTGGGAAGATCGGTTGGGCAAAAAAATCAAGGTATTT. This rearrangement joins TRGV9 to TRGJP. Germline V gene data show CDR1 as GITISATS and CDR2 as ISYDGTV (reference sequence). CDR3 size: 15 residues. Trimming removed 4 bases from V and 9 bases from J; junction bases left unmatched: 6.

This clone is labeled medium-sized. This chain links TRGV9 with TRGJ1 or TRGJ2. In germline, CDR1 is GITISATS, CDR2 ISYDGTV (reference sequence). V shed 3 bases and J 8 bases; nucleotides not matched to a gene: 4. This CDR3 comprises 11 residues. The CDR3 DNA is TGTGCCTTGTGGGAGCCCCATAAGAAACTCTTT. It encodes CALWEPHKKLF.

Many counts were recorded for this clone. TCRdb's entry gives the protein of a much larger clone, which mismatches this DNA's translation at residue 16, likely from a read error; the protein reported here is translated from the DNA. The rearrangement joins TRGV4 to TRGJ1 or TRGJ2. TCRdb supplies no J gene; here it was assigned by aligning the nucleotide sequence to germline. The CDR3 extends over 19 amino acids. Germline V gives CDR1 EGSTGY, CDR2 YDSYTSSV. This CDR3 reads CATWDGLEWMHDSYYRKLF. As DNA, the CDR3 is TGTGCCACCTGGGATGGACTAGAGTGGATGCACGATTCTTATTATAGGAAACTCTTT.

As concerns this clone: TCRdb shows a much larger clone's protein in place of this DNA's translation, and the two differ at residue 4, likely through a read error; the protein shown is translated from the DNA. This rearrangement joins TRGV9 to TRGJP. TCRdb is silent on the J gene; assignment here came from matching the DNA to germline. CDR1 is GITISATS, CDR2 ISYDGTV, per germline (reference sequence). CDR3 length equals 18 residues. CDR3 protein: CALCEVQAEELGKKIKVF. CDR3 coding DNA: TGTGCCTTGTGTGAGGTGCAAGCCGAAGAGTTGGGCAAAAAAATCAAGGTATTT.